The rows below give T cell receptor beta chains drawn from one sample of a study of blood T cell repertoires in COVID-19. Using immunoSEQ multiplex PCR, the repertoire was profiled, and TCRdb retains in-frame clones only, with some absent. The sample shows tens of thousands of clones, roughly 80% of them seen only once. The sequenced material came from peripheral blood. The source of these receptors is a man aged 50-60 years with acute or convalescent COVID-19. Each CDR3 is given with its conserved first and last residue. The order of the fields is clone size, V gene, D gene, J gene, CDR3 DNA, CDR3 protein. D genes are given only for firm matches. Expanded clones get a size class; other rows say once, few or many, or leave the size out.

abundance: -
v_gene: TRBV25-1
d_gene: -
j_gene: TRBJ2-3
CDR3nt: TGTGCCAGCAGTTCGGTTGCAGGGGTGGGAGATACGCAGTATTTT
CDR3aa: CASSSVAGVGDTQYF

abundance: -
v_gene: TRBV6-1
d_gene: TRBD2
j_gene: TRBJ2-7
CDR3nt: TGTGCCAGCAGTGAAGGACTAGCGGGGGGATACGAGCAGTACTTC
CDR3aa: CASSEGLAGGYEQYF

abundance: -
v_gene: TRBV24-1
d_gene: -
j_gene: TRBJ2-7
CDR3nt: TGTGCCACTAGAGGGGACAACTACGAGCAGTACTTC
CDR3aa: CATRGDNYEQYF

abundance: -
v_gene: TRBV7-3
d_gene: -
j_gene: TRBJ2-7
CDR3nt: TGTGCCAGCAGCTTACTTTCGGGGGGCGCCTACGAGCAGTACTTC
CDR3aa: CASSLLSGGAYEQYF

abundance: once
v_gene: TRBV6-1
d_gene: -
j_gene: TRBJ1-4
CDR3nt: TGTGCCAGCAGTGACGGCGGGGGGCTTATAGGGGATGAAAAACTGTTTTTT
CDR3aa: CASSDGGGLIGDEKLFF

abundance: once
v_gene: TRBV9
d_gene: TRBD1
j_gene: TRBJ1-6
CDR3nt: TGTGCCAGCAGCCCACTAGGGACAGGGGCTTTCCCCCTCCACTTT
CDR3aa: CASSPLGTGAFPLHF

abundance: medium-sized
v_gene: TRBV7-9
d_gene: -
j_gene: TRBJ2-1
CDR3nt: TGTGCCAGCAGCTTAGCGGCTAGCCTCGATGAGCAGTTCTTC
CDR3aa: CASSLAASLDEQFF

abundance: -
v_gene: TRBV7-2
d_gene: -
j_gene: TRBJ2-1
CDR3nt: TGTGCCAGCAGCCTTACGGGGATCTACTACAATGAGCAGTTCTTC
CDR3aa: CASSLTGIYYNEQFF

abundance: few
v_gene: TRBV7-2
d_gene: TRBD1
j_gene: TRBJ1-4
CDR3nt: TGTGCCAGCAGCTTAAAGGACAGGGGAGGAAAACTGTTTTTT
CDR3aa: CASSLKDRGGKLFF

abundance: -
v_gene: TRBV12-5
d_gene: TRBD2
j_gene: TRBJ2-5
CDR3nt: TGTGCTAGTGCCCAAGCGGGACCGGGTGCCGAGACCCAGTACTTC
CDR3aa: CASAQAGPGAETQYF

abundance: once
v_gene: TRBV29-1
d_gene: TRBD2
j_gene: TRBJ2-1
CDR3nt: TGCAGCGTTTTGGGACTAGCGGGAGGGCCGGACAATGAGCAGTTCTTC
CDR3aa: CSVLGLAGGPDNEQFF

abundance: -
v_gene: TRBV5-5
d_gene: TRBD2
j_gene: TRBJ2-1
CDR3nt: TGTGCCAGCAGCTTGGTTGCGGGGGGGAGCTCCTACAATGAGCAGTTCTTC
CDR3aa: CASSLVAGGSSYNEQFF

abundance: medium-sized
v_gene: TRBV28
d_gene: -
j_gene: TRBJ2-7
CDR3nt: TGTGCCAGCAGTCCACAGGGACAATGGCTCTCCTACGAGCAGTACTTC
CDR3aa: CASSPQGQWLSYEQYF

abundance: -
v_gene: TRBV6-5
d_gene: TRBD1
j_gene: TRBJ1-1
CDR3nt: TGTGCCAGCAGTAACAGGGGGGGGGACACTGAAGCTTTCTTT
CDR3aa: CASSNRGGDTEAFF

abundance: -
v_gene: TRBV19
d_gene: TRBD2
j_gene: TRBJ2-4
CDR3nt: TGTGCCAGTAGTATAGGCTCTAGCGGGGTTACGTACTTC
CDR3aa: CASSIGSSGVTYF

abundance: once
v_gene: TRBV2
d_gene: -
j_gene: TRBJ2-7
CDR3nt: TGTGCCAGCAGTGTCCGCGAGCAGTACTTC
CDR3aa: CASSVREQYF

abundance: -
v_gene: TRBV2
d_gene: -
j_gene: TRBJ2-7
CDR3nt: TGTGCCAGTACAGGGCAGCGGGACCACGAGCAGTACTTC
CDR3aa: CASTGQRDHEQYF

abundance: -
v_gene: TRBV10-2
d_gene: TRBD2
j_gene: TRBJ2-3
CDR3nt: TGCGCCAGCAGTGAACTAGCGGGGTCCGATACGCAGTATTTT
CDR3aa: CASSELAGSDTQYF

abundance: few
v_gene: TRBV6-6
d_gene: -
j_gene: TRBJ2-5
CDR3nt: TGTGCCAGCAGTTACTCCAGGCAAGAGACCCAGTACTTC
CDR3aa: CASSYSRQETQYF

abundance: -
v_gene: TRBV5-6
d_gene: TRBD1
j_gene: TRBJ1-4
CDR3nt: TGTGCCAGCAGTAGCGACAGGGGGCTAGAAAAACTGTTTTTT
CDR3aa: CASSSDRGLEKLFF

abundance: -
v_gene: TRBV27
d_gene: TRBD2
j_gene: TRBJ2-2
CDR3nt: TGTGCCAGCAGTTTGCTGACTAGCGGGCGAGGAGCCGGGGAGCTGTTTTTT
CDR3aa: CASSLLTSGRGAGELFF

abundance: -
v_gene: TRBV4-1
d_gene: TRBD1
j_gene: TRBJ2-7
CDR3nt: TGCGCCAGCAGCCTTGACCGGGACAGGGTTCAGCAGTACTTC
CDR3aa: CASSLDRDRVQQYF

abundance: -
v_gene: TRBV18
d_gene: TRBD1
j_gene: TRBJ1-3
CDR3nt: TGTGCCAGCTCACCGAAAACCACGACAGGGGTCGCTGGAAACACCATATATTTT
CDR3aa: CASSPKTTTGVAGNTIYF

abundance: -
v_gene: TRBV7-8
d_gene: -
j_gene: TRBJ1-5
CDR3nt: TGTGCCAGCAGCTTAGTTATGGCAGGGGAGCAGCCCCAGCATTTT
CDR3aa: CASSLVMAGEQPQHF

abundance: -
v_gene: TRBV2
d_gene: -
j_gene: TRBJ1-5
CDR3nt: TGTGCCAGCAGGATGGGGCAGGGTGGCAATCAGCCCCAGCATTTT
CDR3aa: CASRMGQGGNQPQHF

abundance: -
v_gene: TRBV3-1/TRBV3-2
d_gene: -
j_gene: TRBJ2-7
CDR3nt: TGTGCCAGCAGCCAAGAGTCCCCGACTAGAAACGAGCAGTACTTC
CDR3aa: CASSQESPTRNEQYF

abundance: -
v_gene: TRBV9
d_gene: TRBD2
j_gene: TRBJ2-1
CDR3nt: TGTGCCAGCAGCGTCGCGGGGGGGCCTTGGGATGAGCAGTTCTTC
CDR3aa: CASSVAGGPWDEQFF

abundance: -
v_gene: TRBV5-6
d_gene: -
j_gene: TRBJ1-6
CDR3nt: TGTGCCAGCAGCGCAGGACTTCACTCCTATAATTCACCCCTCCACTTT
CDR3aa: CASSAGLHSYNSPLHF

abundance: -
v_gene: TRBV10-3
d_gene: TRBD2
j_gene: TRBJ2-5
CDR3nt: TGTGCCATCAGTGACCCCTCTACTAGCGGGAGTAAGACCCAGTACTTC
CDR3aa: CAISDPSTSGSKTQYF

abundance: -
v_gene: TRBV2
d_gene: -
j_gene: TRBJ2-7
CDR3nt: TGTGCCAGCAGTGAAGGTGCAGTTTACGAGCAGTACTTC
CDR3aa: CASSEGAVYEQYF

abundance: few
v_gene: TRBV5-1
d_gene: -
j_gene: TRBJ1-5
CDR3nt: TGCGCCAGCAGATCCTCCTTGAATCAGCCCCAGCATTTT
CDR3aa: CASRSSLNQPQHF

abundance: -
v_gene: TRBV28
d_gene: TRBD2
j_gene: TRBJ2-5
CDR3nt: TGTGCCAGCAGATCAAACGGGAGGTACCAAGAGACCCAGTACTTC
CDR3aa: CASRSNGRYQETQYF

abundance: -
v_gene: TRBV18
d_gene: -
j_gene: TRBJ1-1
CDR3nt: TGTGCCAGCTCACCACCGGGCGTGGACATGAACACTGAAGCTTTCTTT
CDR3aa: CASSPPGVDMNTEAFF

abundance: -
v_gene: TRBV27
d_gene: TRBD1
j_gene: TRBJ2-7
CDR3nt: TGTGCCAGCAAATTAGGGACAGGGGCCTACGAGCAGTACTTC
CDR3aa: CASKLGTGAYEQYF

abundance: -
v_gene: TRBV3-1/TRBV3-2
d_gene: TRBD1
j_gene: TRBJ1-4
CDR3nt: TGTGCCAGCAGCCAAGCACCCCTACAGGGGGCTAATAATGAAAAACTGTTTTTT
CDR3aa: CASSQAPLQGANNEKLFF

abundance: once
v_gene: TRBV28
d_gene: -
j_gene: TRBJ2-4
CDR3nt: TGTGCCAGCAGCTTGCGGGGCCCCACCAAAAACATTCAGTACTTC
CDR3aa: CASSLRGPTKNIQYF

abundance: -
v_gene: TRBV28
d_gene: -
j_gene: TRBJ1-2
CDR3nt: TGTGCCAGCAGAGGAACCAGGGGTAACTATGGCTACACCTTC
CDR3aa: CASRGTRGNYGYTF